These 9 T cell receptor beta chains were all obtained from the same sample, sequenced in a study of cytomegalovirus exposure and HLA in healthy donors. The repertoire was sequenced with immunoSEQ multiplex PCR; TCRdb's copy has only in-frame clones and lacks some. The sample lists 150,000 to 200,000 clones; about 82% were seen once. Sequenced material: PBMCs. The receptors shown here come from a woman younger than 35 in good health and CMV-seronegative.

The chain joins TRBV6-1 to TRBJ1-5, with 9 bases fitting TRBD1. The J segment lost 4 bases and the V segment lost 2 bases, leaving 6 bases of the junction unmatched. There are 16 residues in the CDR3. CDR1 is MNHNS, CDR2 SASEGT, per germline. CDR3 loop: CASSELADRGNQPQHF. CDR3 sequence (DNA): TGTGCCAGCAGTGAACTGGCGGACAGGGGAAATCAGCCCCAGCATTTT.

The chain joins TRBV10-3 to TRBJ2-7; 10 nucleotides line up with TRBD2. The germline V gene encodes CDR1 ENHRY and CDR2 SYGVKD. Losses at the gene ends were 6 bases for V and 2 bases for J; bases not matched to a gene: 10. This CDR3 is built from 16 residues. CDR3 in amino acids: CAISPLLAGVAYEQYF. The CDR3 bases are TGTGCCATCAGCCCACTTCTAGCGGGAGTTGCCTACGAGCAGTACTTC.

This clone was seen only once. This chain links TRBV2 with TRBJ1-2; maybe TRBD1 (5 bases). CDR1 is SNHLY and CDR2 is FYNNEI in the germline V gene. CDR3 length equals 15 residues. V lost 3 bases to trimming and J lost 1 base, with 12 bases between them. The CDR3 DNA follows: TGTGCCAGCAGTGACCGGGGAGGGGTTAACTATGGCTACACCTTC. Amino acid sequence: CASSDRGGVNYGYTF.

CDR3 bases: TGTGCCAGCAGCTTAGGACACAGGGGCCCCTACAATGAGCAGTTCTTC. As protein: CASSLGHRGPYNEQFF. V gene TRBV11-2 combines with J gene TRBJ2-1; 7 bases map to TRBD1. CDR3 length: 16 amino acids. Germline CDR1 is SGHAT and CDR2 is FQNNGV. The ends lost 1 base at V and 2 bases at J; junction bases unmatched: 5.

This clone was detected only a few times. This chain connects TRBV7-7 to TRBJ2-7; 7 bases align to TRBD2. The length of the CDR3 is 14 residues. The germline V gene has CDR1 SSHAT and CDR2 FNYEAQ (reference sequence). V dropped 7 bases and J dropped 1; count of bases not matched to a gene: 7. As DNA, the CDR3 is TGTGCCAGCACCTCACGGGGGGTGTCCTACGAGCAGTACTTC. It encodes CASTSRGVSYEQYF.

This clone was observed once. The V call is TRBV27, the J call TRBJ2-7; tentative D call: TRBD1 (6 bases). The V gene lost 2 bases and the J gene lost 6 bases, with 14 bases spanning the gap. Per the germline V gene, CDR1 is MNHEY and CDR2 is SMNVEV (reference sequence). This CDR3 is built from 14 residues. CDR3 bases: TGTGCCAGCAGTTTAACCTGGTGGGGGCCCGAGCAGTACTTC. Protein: CASSLTWWGPEQYF.

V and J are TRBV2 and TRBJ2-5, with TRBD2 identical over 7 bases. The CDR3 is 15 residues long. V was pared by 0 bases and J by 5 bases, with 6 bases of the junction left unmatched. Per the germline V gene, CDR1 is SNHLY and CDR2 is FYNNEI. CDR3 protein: CASSEASGPRETQYF. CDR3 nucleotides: TGTGCCAGCAGTGAAGCTAGCGGGCCCCGGGAGACCCAGTACTTC.

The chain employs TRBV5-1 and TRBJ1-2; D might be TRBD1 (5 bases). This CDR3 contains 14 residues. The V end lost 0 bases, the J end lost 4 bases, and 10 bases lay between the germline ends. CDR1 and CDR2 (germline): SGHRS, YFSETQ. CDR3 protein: CASSLEGHGYGYTF. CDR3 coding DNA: TGCGCCAGCAGCTTGGAGGGGCACGGCTATGGCTACACCTTC. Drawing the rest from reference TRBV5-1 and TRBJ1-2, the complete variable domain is KAGVTQTPRYLIKTRGQQVTLSCSPISGHRSVSWYQQTPGQGLQFLFEYFSETQRNKGNFPGRFSGRQFSNSRSEMNVSTLELGDSALYLCASSLEGHGYGYTFGSGTRLTVV.

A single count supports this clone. CDR3 nucleotides: TGTGCCAGCAGACTAGCGGGAGGGTGGAATGAGCAGTTCTTC. This codes for CASRLAGGWNEQFF. The gene calls are TRBV6-1 and TRBJ2-1; 13 nucleotides align to TRBD2. Looked up from germline, CDR1 is MNHNS and CDR2 is SASEGT. J was trimmed by 7 bases and V by 6 bases; bases with no gene match: 3. The CDR3 totals 14 residues.